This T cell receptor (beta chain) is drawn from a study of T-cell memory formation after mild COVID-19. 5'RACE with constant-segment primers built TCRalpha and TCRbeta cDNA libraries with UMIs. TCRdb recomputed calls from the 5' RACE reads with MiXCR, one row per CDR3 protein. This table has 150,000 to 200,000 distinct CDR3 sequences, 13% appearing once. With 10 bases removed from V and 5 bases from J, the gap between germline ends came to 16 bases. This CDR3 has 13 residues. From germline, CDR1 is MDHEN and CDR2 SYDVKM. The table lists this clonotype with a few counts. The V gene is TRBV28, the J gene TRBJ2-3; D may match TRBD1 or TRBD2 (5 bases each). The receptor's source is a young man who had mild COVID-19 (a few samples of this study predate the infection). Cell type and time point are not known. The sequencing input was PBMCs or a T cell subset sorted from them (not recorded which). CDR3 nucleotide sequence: TGTGCCACCGGGACGTCTCTTAGAGATACGCAGTATTTT. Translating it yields CATGTSLRDTQYF.